This TCR beta chain was retrieved from a study of OX40 agonist ivuxolimab in advanced cancers. Study-wide context: Those enrolled were about 80% male, with a mean age of around 60 years and ages from roughly 20 to 90. Study-wide results and limits: Compared with others, partial responders at 0.1-3.0 mg/kg displayed clonal expansion among the lowest.

About this clone: What it binds is unknown.

TCRdb's table, derived via immunoSEQ multiplex PCR, lists solely in-frame clones and lacks some. The repertoire holds over 60,000 clones, with around 90% as singletons. The specimen comprised CD4+ or CD8+ T cells sorted from blood, sampled in a trial of the OX40 agonist ivuxolimab. The source of this sequence is an adult with an advanced solid tumor such as melanoma, head and neck, liver or kidney cancer.

The CDR3 DNA reads as TGTGCCAGCAGTTTAAGGGGACAGGGGCACGATCAGCCCCAGCATTTT. Its protein product is CASSLRGQGHDQPQHF. J is TRBJ1-5 and V is TRBV27; TRBD1 agrees at 10 bases. CDR1 MNHEY and CDR2 SMNVEV come from the germline V gene (reference sequence). The V and J ends lost 2 bases and 5 bases, in that order; junction bases with no gene match: 6. The CDR3 spans 16 residues.